Sequencing of this T cell receptor beta chain was carried out in a study of neurological immune-mediated disorders. Study findings and constraints: It was HTLV-1-associated myelopathy that showed the most TCR clonal expansion, while multiple sclerosis showed the least, falling below healthy controls.

TCRdb reprocessed the 5' RACE reads via MiXCR and lists one record per CDR3 protein. This table has tens of thousands of distinct CDR3 sequences, 3.5% to 4.5% appearing once. The germline gives CDR1 DFQATT, CDR2 SNEGSKA (reference sequence). CDR3 length: 17 amino acids. The junction had 8 bases not matched to a gene; V was cut back by 0 bases and J by 1 base. In this sample, this clonotype turned up many times. The antigen remains undetermined. The chain couples TRBV20-1 to TRBJ2-3; 9 nucleotides line up with TRBD2. This sequence originates from a woman aged 45-65 years with multiple sclerosis. The material sequenced was PBMCs. The CDR3 DNA follows: TGCAGTGCTAGAGATCTGCCAGCGGGAGGAGGCACAGATACGCAGTATTTT. This encodes CSARDLPAGGGTDTQYF.